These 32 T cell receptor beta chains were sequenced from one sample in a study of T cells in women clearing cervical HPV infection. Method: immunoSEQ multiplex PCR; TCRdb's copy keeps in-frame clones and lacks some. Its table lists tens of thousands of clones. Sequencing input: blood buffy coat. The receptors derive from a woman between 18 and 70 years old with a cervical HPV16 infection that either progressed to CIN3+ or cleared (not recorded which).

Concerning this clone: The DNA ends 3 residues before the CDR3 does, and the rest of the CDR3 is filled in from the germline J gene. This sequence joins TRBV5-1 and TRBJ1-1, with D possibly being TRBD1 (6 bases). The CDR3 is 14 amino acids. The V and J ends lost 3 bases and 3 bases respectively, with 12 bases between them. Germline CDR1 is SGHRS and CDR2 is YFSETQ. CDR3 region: CASSWAGGDTEAFF. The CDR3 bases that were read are TGCGCCAGCAGCTGGGCTGGGGGCGACACTGAA.

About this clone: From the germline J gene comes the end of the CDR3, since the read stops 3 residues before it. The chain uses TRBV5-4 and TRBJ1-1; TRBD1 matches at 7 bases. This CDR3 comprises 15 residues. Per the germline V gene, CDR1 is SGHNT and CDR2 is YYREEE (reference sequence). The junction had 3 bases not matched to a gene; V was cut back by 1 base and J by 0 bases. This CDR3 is CASSLPTGVNTEAFF. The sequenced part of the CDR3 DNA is TGTGCCAGCAGCTTGCCCACAGGGGTGAACACTGAA.

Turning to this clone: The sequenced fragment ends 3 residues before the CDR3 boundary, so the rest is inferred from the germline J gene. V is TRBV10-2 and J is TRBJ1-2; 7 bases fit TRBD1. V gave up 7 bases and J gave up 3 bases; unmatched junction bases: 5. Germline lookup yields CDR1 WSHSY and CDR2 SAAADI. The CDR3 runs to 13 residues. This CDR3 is CASTPQGDYGYTF. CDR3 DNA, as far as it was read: TGCGCCAGCACTCCGCAGGGGGACTATGGC.

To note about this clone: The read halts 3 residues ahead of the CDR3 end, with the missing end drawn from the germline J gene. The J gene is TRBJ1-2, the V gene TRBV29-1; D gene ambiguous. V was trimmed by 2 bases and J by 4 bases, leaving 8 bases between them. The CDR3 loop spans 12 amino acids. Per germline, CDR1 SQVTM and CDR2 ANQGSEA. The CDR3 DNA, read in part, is TGCAGCGTTGAAAAGGCTCTCTATGGC. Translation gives CSVEKALYG. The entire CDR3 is CSVEKALYGYTF.

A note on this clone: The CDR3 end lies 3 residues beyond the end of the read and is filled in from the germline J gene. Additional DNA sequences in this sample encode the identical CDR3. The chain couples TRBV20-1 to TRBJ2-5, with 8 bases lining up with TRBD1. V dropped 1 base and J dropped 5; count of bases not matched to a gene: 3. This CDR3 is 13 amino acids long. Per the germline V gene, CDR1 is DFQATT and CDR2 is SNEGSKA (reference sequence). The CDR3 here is CSARAGGWETQYF. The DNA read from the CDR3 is TGCAGTGCTAGAGCAGGGGGCTGGGAGACC.

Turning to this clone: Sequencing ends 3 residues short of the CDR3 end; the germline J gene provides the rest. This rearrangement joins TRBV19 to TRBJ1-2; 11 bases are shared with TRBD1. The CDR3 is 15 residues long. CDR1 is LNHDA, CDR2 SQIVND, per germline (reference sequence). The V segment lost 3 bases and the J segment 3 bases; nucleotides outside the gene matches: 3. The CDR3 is CASSIGQGADYGYTF. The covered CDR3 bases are TGTGCCAGTAGTATCGGACAGGGGGCTGACTATGGC. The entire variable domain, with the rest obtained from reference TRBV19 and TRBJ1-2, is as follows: DGGITQSPKYLFRKEGQNVTLSCEQNLNHDAMYWYRQDPGQGLRLIYYSQIVNDFQKGDIAEGYSVSREKKESFPLTVTSAQKNPTAFYLCASSIGQGADYGYTFGSGTRLTVV.

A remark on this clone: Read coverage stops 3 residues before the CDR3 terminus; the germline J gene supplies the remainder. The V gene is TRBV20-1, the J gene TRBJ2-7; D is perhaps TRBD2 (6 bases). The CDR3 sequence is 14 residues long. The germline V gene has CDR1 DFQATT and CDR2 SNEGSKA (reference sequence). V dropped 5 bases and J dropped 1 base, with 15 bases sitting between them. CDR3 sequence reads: CSAGTGTQSYEQYF. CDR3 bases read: TGCAGTGCTGGAACCGGGACTCAATCCTACGAG.

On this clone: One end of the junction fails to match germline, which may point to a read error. CDR3 bases read: TGTGCCGGCTCACCAATTCCAGGGGGCTATGGC. This translates into CAGSPIPGGYG. The full CDR3 protein reads CAGSPIPGGYGYTF. The chain joins TRBV18 to TRBJ1-2, with 7 bases matching TRBD1. The read ends 3 residues early relative to the CDR3; the germline J gene fills the gap. CDR1 and CDR2 from the germline V gene are KGHSH and LQKENI. CDR3 size: 14 residues.

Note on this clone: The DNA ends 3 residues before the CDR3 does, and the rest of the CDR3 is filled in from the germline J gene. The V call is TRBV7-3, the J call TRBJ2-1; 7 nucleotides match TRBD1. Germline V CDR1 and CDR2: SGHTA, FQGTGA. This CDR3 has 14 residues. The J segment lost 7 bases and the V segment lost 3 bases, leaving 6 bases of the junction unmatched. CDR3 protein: CASSFTGTVNEQFF. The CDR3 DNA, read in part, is TGTGCCAGCAGCTTCACAGGGACAGTAAATGAG. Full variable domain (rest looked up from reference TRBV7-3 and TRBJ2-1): GAGVSQTPSNKVTEKGKYVELRCDPISGHTALYWYRQSLGQGPEFLIYFQGTGAADDSGLPNDRFFAVRPEGSVSTLKIQRTERGDSAVYLCASSFTGTVNEQFFGPGTRLTVL.

The CDR3 reads CASSPPAGTRETQYF. CDR3 DNA (partial): TGTGCCAGTAGTCCCCCAGCGGGGACTAGAGAGACC. The chain combines TRBV19 with TRBJ2-5, with 8 positions matching TRBD2. With the read ending 3 residues before the CDR3 end, the germline J gene is used to fill in that end. This CDR3 has 15 residues. The V gene end was trimmed by 5 bases and the J gene end by 4 bases; junction bases not matched to a gene: 9. Per germline, CDR1 LNHDA and CDR2 SQIVND (reference sequence).

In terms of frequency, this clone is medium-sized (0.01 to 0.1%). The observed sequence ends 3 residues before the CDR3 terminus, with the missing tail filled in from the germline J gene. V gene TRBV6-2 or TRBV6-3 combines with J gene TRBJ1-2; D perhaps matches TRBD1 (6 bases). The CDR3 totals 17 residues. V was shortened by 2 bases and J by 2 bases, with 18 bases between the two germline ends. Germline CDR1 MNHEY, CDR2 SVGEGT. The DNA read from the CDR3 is TGTGCCAGCAGTTACGATCCCCAGGACAGACTCAACTATGGC. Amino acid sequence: CASSYDPQDRLNYG. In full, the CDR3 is CASSYDPQDRLNYGYTF.

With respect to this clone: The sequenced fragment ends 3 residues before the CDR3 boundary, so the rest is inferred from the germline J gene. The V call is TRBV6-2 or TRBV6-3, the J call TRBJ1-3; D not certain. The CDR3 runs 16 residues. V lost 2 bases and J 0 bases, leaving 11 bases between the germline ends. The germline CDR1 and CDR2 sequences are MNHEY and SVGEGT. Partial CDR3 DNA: TGTGCCAGCAGTTACGAAAGGCCCAACTCTGGAAACACC. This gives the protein CASSYERPNSGNT. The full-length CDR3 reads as CASSYERPNSGNTIYF.

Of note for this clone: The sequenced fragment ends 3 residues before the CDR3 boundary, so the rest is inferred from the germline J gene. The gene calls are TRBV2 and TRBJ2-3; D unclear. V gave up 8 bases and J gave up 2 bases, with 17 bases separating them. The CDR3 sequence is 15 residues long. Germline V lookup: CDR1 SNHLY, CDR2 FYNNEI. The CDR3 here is CASSRSGASTDTQYF. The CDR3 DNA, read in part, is TGTGCCAGCTCTCGGTCAGGAGCTTCCACAGATACG.

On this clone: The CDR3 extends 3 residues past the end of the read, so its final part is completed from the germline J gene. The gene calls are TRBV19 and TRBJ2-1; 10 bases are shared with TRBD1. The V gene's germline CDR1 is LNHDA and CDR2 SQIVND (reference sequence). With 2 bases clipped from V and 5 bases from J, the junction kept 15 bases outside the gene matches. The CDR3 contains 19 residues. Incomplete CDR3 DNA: TGTGCCAGTAGTATAACCGGGACAGGGGTGAGGGGGCCTAACAATGAG. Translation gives CASSITGTGVRGPNNE. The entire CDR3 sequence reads CASSITGTGVRGPNNEQFF. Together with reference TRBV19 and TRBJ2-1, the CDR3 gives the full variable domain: DGGITQSPKYLFRKEGQNVTLSCEQNLNHDAMYWYRQDPGQGLRLIYYSQIVNDFQKGDIAEGYSVSREKKESFPLTVTSAQKNPTAFYLCASSITGTGVRGPNNEQFFGPGTRLTVL.

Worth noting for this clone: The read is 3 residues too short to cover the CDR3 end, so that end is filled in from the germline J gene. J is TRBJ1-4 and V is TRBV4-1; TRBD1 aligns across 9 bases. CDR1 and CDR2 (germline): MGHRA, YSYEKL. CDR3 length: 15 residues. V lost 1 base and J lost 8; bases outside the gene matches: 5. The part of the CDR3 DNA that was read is TGCGCCAGCAGCCAAGGGACAGGGGTATGGGAAAAA. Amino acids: CASSQGTGVWEK. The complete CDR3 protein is CASSQGTGVWEKLFF.

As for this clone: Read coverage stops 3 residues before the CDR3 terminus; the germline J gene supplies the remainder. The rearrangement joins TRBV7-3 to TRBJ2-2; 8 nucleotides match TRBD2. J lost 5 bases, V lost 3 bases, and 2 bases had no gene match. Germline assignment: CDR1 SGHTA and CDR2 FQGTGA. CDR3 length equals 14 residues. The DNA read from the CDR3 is TGTGCCAGCAGCTTCGGGAGGGGAACCGGGGAG. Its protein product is CASSFGRGTGE. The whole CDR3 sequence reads CASSFGRGTGELFF.

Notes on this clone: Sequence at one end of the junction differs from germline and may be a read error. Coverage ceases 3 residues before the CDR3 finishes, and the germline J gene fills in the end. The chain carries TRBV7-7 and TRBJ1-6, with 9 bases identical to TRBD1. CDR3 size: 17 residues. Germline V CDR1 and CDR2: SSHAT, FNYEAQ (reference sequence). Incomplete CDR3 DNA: TGTGCTAGCAGCTTAGTGGTGGGACAGGGATTTGGTTCACCC. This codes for CASSLVVGQGFGSP. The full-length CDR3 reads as CASSLVVGQGFGSPLHF.

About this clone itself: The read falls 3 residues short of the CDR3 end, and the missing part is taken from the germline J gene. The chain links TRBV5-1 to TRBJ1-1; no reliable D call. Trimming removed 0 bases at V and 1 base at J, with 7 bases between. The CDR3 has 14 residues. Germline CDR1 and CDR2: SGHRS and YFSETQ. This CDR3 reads CASSLEAANTEAFF. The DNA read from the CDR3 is TGCGCCAGCAGCTTGGAGGCGGCGAACACTGAA.

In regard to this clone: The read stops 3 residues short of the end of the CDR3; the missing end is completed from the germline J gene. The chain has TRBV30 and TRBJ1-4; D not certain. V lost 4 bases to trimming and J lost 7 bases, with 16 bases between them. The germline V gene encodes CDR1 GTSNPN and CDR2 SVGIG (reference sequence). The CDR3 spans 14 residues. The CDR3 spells CAWTKRGHSEKLFF. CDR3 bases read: TGTGCCTGGACCAAAAGAGGGCACAGTGAAAAA.

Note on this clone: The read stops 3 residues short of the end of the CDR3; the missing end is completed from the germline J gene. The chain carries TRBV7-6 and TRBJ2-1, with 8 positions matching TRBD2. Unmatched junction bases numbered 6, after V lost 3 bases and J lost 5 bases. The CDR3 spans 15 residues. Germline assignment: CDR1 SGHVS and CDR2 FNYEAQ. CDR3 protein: CASSLGGGTNNEQFF. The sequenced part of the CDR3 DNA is TGTGCCAGCAGCTTGGGCGGGGGGACTAACAATGAG.

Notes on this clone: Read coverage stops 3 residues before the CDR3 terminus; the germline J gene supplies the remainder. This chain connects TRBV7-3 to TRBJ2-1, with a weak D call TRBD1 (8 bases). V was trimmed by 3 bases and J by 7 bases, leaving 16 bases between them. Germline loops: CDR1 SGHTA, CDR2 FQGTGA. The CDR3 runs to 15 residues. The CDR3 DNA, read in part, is TGTGCCAGCAGCTTTTCCGGACAGGGAGGGAATGAG. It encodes CASSFSGQGGNE. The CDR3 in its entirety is CASSFSGQGGNEQFF.

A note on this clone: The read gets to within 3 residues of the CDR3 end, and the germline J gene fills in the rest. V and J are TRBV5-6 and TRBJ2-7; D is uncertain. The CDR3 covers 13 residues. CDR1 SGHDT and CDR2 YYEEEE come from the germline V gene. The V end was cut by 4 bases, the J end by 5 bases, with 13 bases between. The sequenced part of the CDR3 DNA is TGTGCCAGCAGCCCGCCTCTCTCGGACGAG. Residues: CASSPPLSDE. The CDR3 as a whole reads CASSPPLSDEQYF.

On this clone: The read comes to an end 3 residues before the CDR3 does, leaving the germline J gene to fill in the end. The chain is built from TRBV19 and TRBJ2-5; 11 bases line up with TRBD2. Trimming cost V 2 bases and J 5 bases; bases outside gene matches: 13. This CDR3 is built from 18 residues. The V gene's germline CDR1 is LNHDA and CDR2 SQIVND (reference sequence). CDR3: CASSISLAGGLNSETQYF. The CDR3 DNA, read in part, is TGTGCCAGTAGTATAAGTCTAGCGGGGGGCCTGAACTCGGAGACC.

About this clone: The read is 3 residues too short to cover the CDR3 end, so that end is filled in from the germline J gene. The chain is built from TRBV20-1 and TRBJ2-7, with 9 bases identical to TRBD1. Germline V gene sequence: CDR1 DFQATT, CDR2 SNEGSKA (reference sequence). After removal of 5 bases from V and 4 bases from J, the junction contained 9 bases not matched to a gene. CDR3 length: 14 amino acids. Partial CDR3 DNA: TGCAGTGCTCCGAGGGGGGACAGGGTTTACGAG. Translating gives CSAPRGDRVYE. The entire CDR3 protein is CSAPRGDRVYEQYF.

The CDR3 loop is CASSSQGAREKLFF. CDR3 DNA (partial): TGTGCCAGCAGCTCGCAGGGTGCGAGGGAAAAA. The chain combines TRBV5-4 with TRBJ1-4; D possibly corresponds to TRBD1 (5 bases). From the germline J gene comes the end of the CDR3, since the read stops 3 residues before it. The germline V gene has CDR1 SGHNT and CDR2 YYREEE (reference sequence). The CDR3 extends over 14 amino acids. The V gene lost 3 bases and the J gene lost 8 bases, with 14 bases spanning the gap.

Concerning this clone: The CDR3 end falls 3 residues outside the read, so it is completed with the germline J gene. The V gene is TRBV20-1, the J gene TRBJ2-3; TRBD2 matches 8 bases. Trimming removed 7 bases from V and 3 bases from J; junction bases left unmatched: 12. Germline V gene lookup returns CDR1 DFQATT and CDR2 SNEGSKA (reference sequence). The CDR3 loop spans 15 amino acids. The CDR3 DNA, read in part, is TGCAGTGTGTACGCCTTTGGCGGGAGGACAGATACG. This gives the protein CSVYAFGGRTDT. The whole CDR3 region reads CSVYAFGGRTDTQYF.

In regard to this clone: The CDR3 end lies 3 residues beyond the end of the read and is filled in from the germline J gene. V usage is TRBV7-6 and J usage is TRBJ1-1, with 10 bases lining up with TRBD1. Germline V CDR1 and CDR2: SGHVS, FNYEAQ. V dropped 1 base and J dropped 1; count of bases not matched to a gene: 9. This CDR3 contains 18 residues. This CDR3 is CASSLEPPGQGPNTEAFF. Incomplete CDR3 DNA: TGTGCCAGCAGCTTAGAGCCCCCGGGACAGGGGCCGAACACTGAA.

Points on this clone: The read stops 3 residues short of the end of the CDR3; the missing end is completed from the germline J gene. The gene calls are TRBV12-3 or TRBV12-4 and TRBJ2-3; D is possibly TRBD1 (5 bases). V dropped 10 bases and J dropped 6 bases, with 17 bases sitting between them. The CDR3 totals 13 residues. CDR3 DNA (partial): TGTGCCACCAGCAAGGGGATCAGGGATACG. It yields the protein CATSKGIRDT. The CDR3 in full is CATSKGIRDTQYF.

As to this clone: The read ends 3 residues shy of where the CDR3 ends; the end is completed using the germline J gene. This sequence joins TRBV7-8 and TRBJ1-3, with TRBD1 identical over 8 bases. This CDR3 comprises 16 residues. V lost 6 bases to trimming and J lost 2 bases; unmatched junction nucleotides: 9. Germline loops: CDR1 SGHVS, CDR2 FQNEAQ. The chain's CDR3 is CASRQGQGRPGNTIYF. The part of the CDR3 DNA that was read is TGTGCCAGCAGACAAGGACAGGGTCGTCCTGGAAACACC.

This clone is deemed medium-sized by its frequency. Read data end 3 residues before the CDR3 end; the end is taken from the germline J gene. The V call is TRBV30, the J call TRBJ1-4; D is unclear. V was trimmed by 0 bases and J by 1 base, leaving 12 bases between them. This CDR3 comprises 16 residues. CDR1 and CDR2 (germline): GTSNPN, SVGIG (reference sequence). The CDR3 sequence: CAWSVSRTGTNEKLFF. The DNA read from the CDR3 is TGTGCCTGGAGTGTGTCCAGGACTGGAACTAATGAAAAA.

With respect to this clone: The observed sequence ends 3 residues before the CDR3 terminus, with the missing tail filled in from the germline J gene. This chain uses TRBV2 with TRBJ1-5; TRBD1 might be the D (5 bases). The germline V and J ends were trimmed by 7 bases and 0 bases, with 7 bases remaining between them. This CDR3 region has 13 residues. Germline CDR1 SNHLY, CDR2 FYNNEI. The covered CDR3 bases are TGTGCCAGCATCAGGGATAGCAATCAGCCC. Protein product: CASIRDSNQP. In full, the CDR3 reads CASIRDSNQPQHF.

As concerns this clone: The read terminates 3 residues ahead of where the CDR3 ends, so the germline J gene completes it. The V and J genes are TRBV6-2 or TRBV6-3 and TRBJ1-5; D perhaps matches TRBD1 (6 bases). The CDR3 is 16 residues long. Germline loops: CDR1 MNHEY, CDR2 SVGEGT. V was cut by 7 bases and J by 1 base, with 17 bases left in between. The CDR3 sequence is CASTNGGALSNQPQHF. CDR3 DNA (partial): TGTGCCAGCACCAACGGGGGGGCGTTGAGCAATCAGCCC.